The 32 T cell receptor beta chains below come from one sample, sequenced in a study of blood T cell repertoires in COVID-19. The data were produced by immunoSEQ multiplex PCR, yet TCRdb's version contains in-frame clones alone and is incomplete. Of around 200,000 clones listed, roughly 88% were seen once; the top ten hold roughly 11%. Sequencing was done on a sample of peripheral blood. These receptors came from a human donor with active or convalescent COVID-19. The donor label of this sample is uncertain.

The rearrangement links TRBV28 to TRBJ1-1; D is ambiguous. Trimming pared 2 bases from V and 0 bases from J, leaving 7 bases between. This CDR3 region has 14 residues. Per the germline V gene, CDR1 is MDHEN and CDR2 is SYDVKM. The CDR3 DNA reads TGTGCCAGCAGTTTACCCCAATTGAACACTGAAGCTTTCTTT. Amino acid sequence: CASSLPQLNTEAFF.

J is TRBJ1-6 and V is TRBV4-3; the D gene is possibly TRBD1 (5 bases). This CDR3 region has 17 residues. Germline V gives CDR1 LGHNA, CDR2 YSLEER. V lost 4 bases, J lost 4 bases, and 17 bases lay in between. CDR3 residues: CASSRWDSGAYNSPLHF. Written as DNA, the CDR3 is TGCGCCAGCAGCCGATGGGACTCCGGGGCGTATAATTCACCCCTCCACTTT.

This chain links TRBV4-1 with TRBJ2-1; D perhaps matches TRBD2 (5 bases). This CDR3 is 16 amino acids long. V was pared by 2 bases and J by 8 bases, with 19 bases between. Germline V gene lookup returns CDR1 MGHRA and CDR2 YSYEKL. The CDR3 bases are TGCGCCAGCAGCCAAACGGGATCCCCGATAGGAGATGAGCAGTTCTTC. Amino acid sequence: CASSQTGSPIGDEQFF.

As DNA, the CDR3 is TGTGCCACACAGAGAAGTGCAACTAATGAAAAACTGTTTTTT. Translated: CATQRSATNEKLFF. The chain links TRBV5-4 to TRBJ1-4; no reliable D call. Germline CDR1 reads SGHNT; CDR2 reads YYREEE (reference sequence). This CDR3 has 14 residues. V lost 9 bases and J lost 0, with 12 bases in between.

This chain links TRBV2 with TRBJ2-3, with TRBD1 matching over 8 bases. The CDR3 extends over 14 amino acids. V shed 8 bases and J 2 bases; nucleotides not matched to a gene: 6. The germline CDR1 and CDR2 sequences are SNHLY and FYNNEI. Written as DNA, the CDR3 is TGTGCCAGCGAAACGGACAGGGTCACAGATACGCAGTATTTT. It translates to CASETDRVTDTQYF.

This sequence joins TRBV7-2 and TRBJ1-2; no clear D gene. V was cut by 5 bases and J by 4 bases, with 11 bases left in between. The CDR3 is 13 residues long. The germline CDR1 and CDR2 sequences are SGHTA and FQGNSA. DNA of the CDR3: TGTGCCAGCAGCGCGGTCCCTTTCTATGGCTACACCTTC. The encoded protein is CASSAVPFYGYTF.

Only one count was recorded for this clone. V is TRBV5-1 and J is TRBJ2-3, with TRBD1 matching 8 bases. CDR3 length equals 15 residues. Germline-derived CDR1 and CDR2 are SGHRS and YFSETQ. Losses at the gene ends were 4 bases for V and 3 bases for J; bases not matched to a gene: 7. The CDR3 region has the DNA TGCGCCAGCAGCGCACGGACAGGGCAGACAGATACGCAGTATTTT. Translated: CASSARTGQTDTQYF. The full variable domain, with the rest looked up from reference TRBV5-1 and TRBJ2-3, is KAGVTQTPRYLIKTRGQQVTLSCSPISGHRSVSWYQQTPGQGLQFLFEYFSETQRNKGNFPGRFSGRQFSNSRSEMNVSTLELGDSALYLCASSARTGQTDTQYFGPGTRLTVL.

The V gene is TRBV24-1, the J gene TRBJ2-2; tentatively, D is TRBD2 (5 bases). The germline V gene encodes CDR1 KGHDR and CDR2 SFDVKD. The CDR3 spans 15 residues. V lost 3 bases and J 6 bases, leaving 13 bases between the germline ends. DNA of the CDR3: TGTGCCACCAGTGATGTGGGGAGAGTGGCCGGGGAGCTGTTTTTT. Protein sequence: CATSDVGRVAGELFF.

This clone was observed a few times. The chain is built from TRBV21-1 and TRBJ2-1; the listed D gene, TRBD2, was not tested against the DNA. TRBV21-1 is a recognized pseudogene. The CDR3 consists of 20 residues. The CDR3 region is CASSKVAPGLAGRLFDEQFF. CDR3 nucleotide sequence: TGTGCCAGCAGCAAAGTTGCCCCGGGACTAGCGGGCCGGCTCTTCGATGAGCAGTTCTTC.

This clone has just a few counts. The chain links TRBV11-2 to TRBJ1-2, with D tentatively TRBD1 (5 bases). The CDR3 loop spans 13 amino acids. CDR1 SGHAT and CDR2 FQNNGV come from the germline V gene. With 1 base removed from V and 4 bases from J, the gap between germline ends came to 7 bases. Here the CDR3 reads CASSLVDSYGYTF. CDR3 DNA: TGTGCCAGCAGCTTAGTTGACAGCTATGGCTACACCTTC. The full variable domain, in which reference TRBV11-2 and TRBJ1-2 provide the parts outside the CDR3, is EAGVAQSPRYKIIEKRQSVAFWCNPISGHATLYWYQQILGQGPKLLIQFQNNGVVDDSQLPKDRFSAERLKGVDSTLKIQPAKLEDSAVYLCASSLVDSYGYTFGSGTRLTVV.

The CDR3 coding sequence is TGTGCCAGCAGCGTCAGTATACAGGGCGGGGGAGGGCCGACAGATACGCAGTATTTT. It codes for CASSVSIQGGGGPTDTQYF. The chain has TRBV9 and TRBJ2-3; a weak D match, TRBD2 (7 bases). This CDR3 spans 19 amino acids. Trimming removed 2 bases at V and 3 bases at J, with 25 bases between. CDR1 SGDLS and CDR2 YYNGEE come from the germline V gene.

The chain joins TRBV7-3 to TRBJ2-5; TRBD2 agrees at 11 bases. This CDR3 has 15 residues. The V gene's germline CDR1 is SGHTA and CDR2 FQGTGA. V was pared by 2 bases and J by 2 bases, with 1 base of the junction left unmatched. The CDR3 sequence: CASSLSSGGQETQYF. Written as DNA, the CDR3 is TGTGCCAGCAGCTTATCTAGCGGGGGGCAAGAGACCCAGTACTTC.

This clone was observed a single time. Here the CDR3 reads CASSSRGVVGTASGNTIYF. Here the CDR3 DNA reads TGTGCCAGCAGCTCGCGGGGGGTAGTCGGGACAGCCTCTGGAAACACCATATATTTT. The chain uses TRBV11-2 and TRBJ1-3; 7 positions agree with TRBD1. Germline CDR1 SGHAT, CDR2 FQNNGV. This CDR3 contains 19 residues. After removal of 4 bases from V and 0 bases from J, the junction contained 15 bases not matched to a gene.

V gene TRBV28 combines with J gene TRBJ2-5, with a possible D match to TRBD2 (5 bases). The V gene lost 1 base and the J gene lost 5 bases, with 8 bases spanning the gap. Germline V gene lookup returns CDR1 MDHEN and CDR2 SYDVKM. This CDR3 region has 13 residues. CDR3 sequence: CASSLYRGETQYF. DNA of the CDR3: TGTGCCAGCAGTTTATATCGCGGGGAGACCCAGTACTTC.

The chain joins TRBV6-2 or TRBV6-3 to TRBJ1-1, with D maybe TRBD1 (6 bases). V shed 2 bases and J shed 1 base, with 11 bases lying between them. This CDR3 has 15 amino acids. Germline V gene lookup returns CDR1 MNHEY and CDR2 SVGEGT. The CDR3: CASSYGTRGNTEAFF. CDR3 coding DNA: TGTGCCAGCAGTTACGGGACAAGGGGGAACACTGAAGCTTTCTTT.

The chain employs TRBV7-2 and TRBJ2-7, with TRBD1 matching 7 bases. CDR1 SGHTA and CDR2 FQGNSA come from the germline V gene. The CDR3 extends over 15 amino acids. J was trimmed by 5 bases and V by 1 base; bases with no gene match: 8. The CDR3: CASSLDNRGIDEQYF. CDR3 sequence (DNA): TGTGCCAGCAGCTTAGATAACAGGGGAATCGACGAGCAGTACTTC.

This sequence joins TRBV2 and TRBJ2-1; TRBD1 aligns across 8 bases. V lost 6 bases to trimming and J lost 7 bases; unmatched junction nucleotides: 5. This CDR3 spans 13 amino acids. CDR1 is SNHLY, CDR2 FYNNEI, per germline. The CDR3 here is CASRGQGENEQFF. CDR3 nucleotides: TGTGCCAGCAGAGGACAGGGTGAAAATGAGCAGTTCTTC.

This clone was seen a handful of times. The CDR3, as DNA: TGTGCCAGCACCCCCGGGACTAGCGGGGGGGCGGATACGCAGTATTTT. Translated, it gives CASTPGTSGGADTQYF. The chain has TRBV28 and TRBJ2-3; 16 bases are shared with TRBD2. This CDR3 spans 16 amino acids. Germline trimming cut 7 bases from V and 6 bases from J; bases unmatched to any gene: 7. CDR1 is MDHEN, CDR2 SYDVKM, per germline.

This clone was counted a few times. The rearrangement uses TRBV5-1 and TRBJ1-5; D is uncertain. The V gene lost 0 bases and the J gene lost 0 bases, with 4 bases spanning the gap. Germline values: CDR1 SGHRS, CDR2 YFSETQ. The CDR3 runs to 14 residues. CDR3 nucleotide sequence: TGCGCCAGCAGCTTGGGACTTAGCAATCAGCCCCAGCATTTT. Protein product: CASSLGLSNQPQHF.

This clone was seen a handful of times. The chain joins TRBV5-1 to TRBJ2-7, with a weak D call TRBD1 (5 bases). Per the germline V gene, CDR1 is SGHRS and CDR2 is YFSETQ. Between the trimmed V and J ends, which lost 4 bases and 5 bases, there was a span of 10 bases. The CDR3 runs 12 residues. This CDR3 reads CASSPEGDEQYF. The CDR3, as DNA: TGCGCCAGCAGCCCGGAAGGGGACGAGCAGTACTTC.

The V call is TRBV25-1, the J call TRBJ2-7, with 9 bases identical to TRBD1. The CDR3 covers 16 residues. The V gene's germline CDR1 is MGHDK and CDR2 SYGVNS. V shed 1 base, J shed 5 bases, and the junction held 9 bases outside the gene matches. Here the CDR3 DNA reads TGTGCCAGCAGTGAATGGCCGGACAGGGGAGTCGACGAGCAGTACTTC. Translation: CASSEWPDRGVDEQYF.

This chain links TRBV28 with TRBJ1-2; D is undetermined. The CDR3 runs 14 residues. V was clipped by 10 bases and J by 5 bases, with 20 bases between them. The germline CDR1 and CDR2 sequences are MDHEN and SYDVKM. CDR3 region: CATQNPGVWYGYTF. The CDR3 region has the DNA TGTGCCACACAAAACCCCGGGGTGTGGTATGGCTACACCTTC.

This clone is a singleton in its sample. This sequence joins TRBV15 and TRBJ2-5; maybe TRBD2 (5 bases). V dropped 3 bases and J dropped 3 bases, with 5 bases sitting between them. CDR1 is LNHNV, CDR2 YYDKDF, per germline (reference sequence). The CDR3 contains 12 residues. The CDR3 loop is CATSSGEETQYF. Here the CDR3 DNA reads TGTGCCACCAGCAGCGGGGAAGAGACCCAGTACTTC.

This clone was observed once. The chain recombines TRBV6-5 with TRBJ1-2, with 9 bases aligning to TRBD1. Germline V lookup: CDR1 MNHEY, CDR2 SVGAGI. The V gene end was trimmed by 6 bases and the J gene end by 6 bases; junction bases not matched to a gene: 2. The CDR3 has 12 amino acids. CDR3 region: CASRGQGHGYTF. DNA for the CDR3: TGTGCCAGCAGGGGACAGGGACATGGCTACACCTTC.

The chain links TRBV5-4 to TRBJ2-5; TRBD2 matches at 11 bases. Unmatched junction bases numbered 11, after V lost 5 bases and J lost 2 bases. Looked up from germline, CDR1 is SGHNT and CDR2 is YYREEE (reference sequence). This CDR3 region has 17 residues. CDR3 coding DNA: TGTGCCAGCAGACCTCCGACTAGCGGGATAGGACAAGAGACCCAGTACTTC. Protein product: CASRPPTSGIGQETQYF.

This clone was seen just once. The chain employs TRBV18 and TRBJ2-7; 9 bases are shared with TRBD1. The germline V gene has CDR1 KGHSH and CDR2 LQKENI. The CDR3 sequence is 14 residues long. V dropped 5 bases and J dropped 3; count of bases not matched to a gene: 5. This CDR3 reads CASSTGQGNYEQYF. The CDR3 nucleotides read TGTGCCAGCTCAACAGGACAGGGGAACTACGAGCAGTACTTC.

This clone was recorded only once. The V and J genes are TRBV19 and TRBJ2-5; weak D call: TRBD1 (6 bases). CDR1 LNHDA and CDR2 SQIVND come from the germline V gene (reference sequence). This CDR3 has 14 amino acids. V lost 1 base and J 4 bases, leaving 10 bases between the germline ends. The CDR3: CASSIGTAGETQYF. DNA for the CDR3: TGTGCCAGTAGTATAGGGACAGCTGGAGAGACCCAGTACTTC. The variable domain in full, with the rest retrieved from reference TRBV19 and TRBJ2-5, is DGGITQSPKYLFRKEGQNVTLSCEQNLNHDAMYWYRQDPGQGLRLIYYSQIVNDFQKGDIAEGYSVSREKKESFPLTVTSAQKNPTAFYLCASSIGTAGETQYFGPGTRLLVL.

This chain connects TRBV6-4 to TRBJ1-6; weak D call: TRBD1 (5 bases). The CDR3 is made up of 16 amino acids. Germline lookup yields CDR1 MRHNA and CDR2 SNTAGT. Between the trimmed V and J ends, which lost 8 bases and 0 bases, there was a span of 14 bases. DNA for the CDR3: TGTGCCAGCCTTATCGGGGGGAGCTCCTATAATTCACCCCTCCACTTT. It translates to CASLIGGSSYNSPLHF.

The CDR3: CASSVAASGGGYNEQFF. CDR3 in DNA: TGTGCCAGCAGCGTAGCAGCTAGCGGGGGGGGTTACAATGAGCAGTTCTTC. This chain uses TRBV9 with TRBJ2-1; TRBD2 aligns across 12 bases. CDR3 length: 17 residues. Germline loops: CDR1 SGDLS, CDR2 YYNGEE. V gave up 0 bases and J gave up 4 bases; unmatched junction bases: 5.

The chain is built from TRBV6-6 and TRBJ2-7; 7 nucleotides agree with TRBD1. V was pared by 5 bases and J by 3 bases, with 7 bases of the junction left unmatched. The germline CDR1 and CDR2 sequences are MNHNY and SVGAGI (reference sequence). CDR3 length: 14 residues. DNA for the CDR3: TGTGCCAGCAGTACCGACAGGGTAGGCTACGAGCAGTACTTC. It encodes CASSTDRVGYEQYF.

This rearrangement joins TRBV28 to TRBJ1-5, with D perhaps TRBD1 (6 bases). The ends were cut back, 6 bases at V and 2 bases at J, with 14 bases in the middle. Germline V lookup: CDR1 MDHEN, CDR2 SYDVKM. The CDR3 length is 15 residues. Written as DNA, the CDR3 is TGTGCCAGCAGAACAGGGAGTGGTGGCAATCAGCCCCAGCATTTT. It is translated as CASRTGSGGNQPQHF.

This chain uses TRBV30 with TRBJ2-2, with 12 bases identical to TRBD1. The CDR3 spans 17 residues. CDR1 and CDR2 (germline): GTSNPN, SVGIG (reference sequence). With V trimmed by 3 bases and J by 4 bases, 9 bases remained unmatched. The CDR3 DNA reads as TGTGCCTGGAGGCGGGACAGGGGGCGCCGCGGCACCGGGGAGCTGTTTTTT. Translation: CAWRRDRGRRGTGELFF.